These T cell receptor beta chains were read from a single sample in a study of cytomegalovirus exposure and HLA in healthy donors. Sequenced by immunoSEQ multiplex PCR; TCRdb stores in-frame clones only, minus some. The sample includes approximately 150,000 clones, roughly 80% of them seen just once. Sample: PBMCs. The receptors stem from a woman aged 45-65 years in good health and CMV-seropositive. Each CDR3 is given with its conserved first and last residue. A D gene is named only where the DNA matches it firmly. Where a row states a size, it is once, few, many or the class of an expanded clone; other rows omit it.

abundance	d_gene	v_gene	j_gene	len	CDR3aa	CDR3nt
.	TRBD1	TRBV5-1	TRBJ2-5	14	CASSPPRGQETQYF	TGCGCCAGCAGCCCTCCCAGGGGGCAAGAGACCCAGTACTTC
.	TRBD1	TRBV19	TRBJ1-1	12	CAAGQMGSEAFF	TGTGCCGCGGGACAGATGGGAAGTGAAGCTTTCTTT
.	TRBD1	TRBV19	TRBJ1-5	13	CASTTGGQQPQHF	TGTGCCAGTACTACAGGGGGCCAACAGCCCCAGCATTTT
.	.	TRBV7-9	TRBJ1-1	15	CASSSPGQLNTEAFF	TGTGCCAGCAGCTCTCCGGGACAACTGAACACTGAAGCTTTCTTT
.	TRBD1	TRBV5-1	TRBJ2-7	17	CASSLAIRTGKTYEQYF	TGCGCCAGCAGCTTGGCCATACGGACAGGGAAAACCTACGAGCAGTACTTC
few	.	TRBV7-3	TRBJ2-2	13	CASSRTNTGELFF	TGTGCCAGCAGCAGGACTAACACCGGGGAGCTGTTTTTT
.	.	TRBV9	TRBJ2-5	15	CASSVATGPQETQYF	TGTGCCAGCAGCGTAGCTACAGGACCCCAAGAGACCCAGTACTTC
.	.	TRBV5-1	TRBJ2-3	14	CASSLDISTDTQYF	TGCGCCAGCAGCTTGGACATATCCACAGATACGCAGTATTTT
.	.	TRBV7-8	TRBJ2-5	13	CASRRSGVETQYF	TGTGCCAGCAGACGCTCGGGGGTTGAGACCCAGTACTTC
.	.	TRBV7-6	TRBJ1-1	14	CASSLWGETTEAFF	TGTGCCAGCAGCTTATGGGGGGAGACCACTGAAGCTTTCTTT
few	.	TRBV30	TRBJ1-6	12	CAWGPGNSPLHF	TGTGCCTGGGGGCCCGGCAATTCACCCCTCCACTTT
once	.	TRBV30	TRBJ1-1	14	CAWTLRAVNTEAFF	TGTGCCTGGACCCTAAGAGCGGTGAACACTGAAGCTTTCTTT
few	TRBD2	TRBV7-2	TRBJ2-2	15	CASSSSGGRTGELFF	TGTGCCAGCAGCTCCAGCGGGGGGCGCACCGGGGAGCTGTTTTTT
.	.	TRBV30	TRBJ1-1	13	CAWSRDTDTEAFF	TGTGCCTGGAGTCGGGACACCGACACTGAAGCTTTCTTT
.	.	TRBV7-6	TRBJ2-3	15	CASSLEAEMTDTQYF	TGTGCCAGCAGCTTAGAAGCGGAAATGACAGATACGCAGTATTTT
.	.	TRBV6-1	TRBJ1-4	16	CASSEVRAGRLEKLFF	TGTGCCAGCAGTGAGGTCAGGGCAGGGCGGTTGGAAAAACTGTTTTTT
.	TRBD2	TRBV30	TRBJ2-7	15	CAWSSPQSGGYEQYF	TGTGCCTGGAGTTCCCCCCAAAGCGGGGGCTACGAGCAGTACTTC
once	.	TRBV19	TRBJ2-7	13	CASSTWEAYEQYF	TGTGCCAGTAGTACCTGGGAGGCCTACGAGCAGTACTTC
.	.	TRBV5-1	TRBJ1-5	15	CASSLRGEGNQPQHF	TGCGCCAGCAGCTTAAGAGGGGAGGGCAATCAGCCCCAGCATTTT
.	.	TRBV9	TRBJ1-2	18	CASSGFSGLPSRGYGYTF	TGTGCCAGCAGCGGATTTTCGGGACTTCCTTCACGGGGCTATGGCTACACCTTC
.	TRBD1	TRBV5-4	TRBJ1-6	14	CASKTGGYNSPLHF	TGTGCCAGCAAGACAGGGGGCTATAATTCACCCCTCCACTTT
.	.	TRBV7-8	TRBJ2-7	13	CASSFPGTYEQYF	TGTGCCAGCAGCTTCCCCGGGACCTACGAGCAGTACTTC
once	.	TRBV6-1	TRBJ1-1	15	CASIFRSEDSTEAFF	TGTGCCAGCATATTCCGCTCCGAGGATAGCACTGAAGCTTTCTTT
.	TRBD1	TRBV5-1	TRBJ1-2	13	CASSQGQTYGYTF	TGCGCCAGCAGCCAGGGACAGACCTATGGCTACACCTTC
.	.	TRBV21-1	TRBJ2-1	20	CASSNQKLILGNRAYNEQFF	TGTGCCAGCAGCAACCAAAAGTTAATTCTCGGGAACAGGGCCTACAATGAGCAGTTCTTC
once	TRBD1	TRBV11-2	TRBJ2-7	14	CASSAGQVSYEQYF	TGTGCCAGCAGCGCCGGACAGGTTTCCTACGAGCAGTACTTC
.	.	TRBV7-9	TRBJ2-5	15	CASSLGSSDQETQYF	TGTGCCAGCAGCTTAGGGTCCTCAGACCAAGAGACCCAGTACTTC
.	.	TRBV27	TRBJ1-5	15	CASSTFRNVGQPQHF	TGTGCCAGCAGTACATTCAGGAATGTAGGTCAGCCCCAGCATTTT
.	.	TRBV6-6	TRBJ2-6	15	CASSYRGSGANVLTF	TGTGCCAGCAGTTACCGGGGGTCGGGGGCCAACGTCCTGACTTTC
.	.	TRBV2	TRBJ2-7	14	CASSEGQVYYEQYF	TGTGCCAGCAGTGAAGGGCAGGTCTACTACGAGCAGTACTTC
.	.	TRBV7-3	TRBJ2-5	13	CASSLTSWETQYF	TGTGCCAGCAGCTTAACTAGCTGGGAGACCCAGTACTTC
.	.	TRBV6-1	TRBJ1-2	15	CASSDWGRADYGYTF	TGTGCCAGCAGTGATTGGGGCAGGGCGGACTATGGCTACACCTTC
.	.	TRBV9	TRBJ1-1	15	CASSVATGWNTEAFF	TGTGCCAGCAGCGTAGCCACCGGGTGGAACACTGAAGCTTTCTTT
.	.	TRBV7-9	TRBJ1-1	14	CASSLDRRNTEAFF	TGTGCCAGCAGCTTAGACAGAAGGAACACTGAAGCTTTCTTT
.	TRBD1	TRBV7-9	TRBJ2-6	17	CSSRGTGESSGANVLTF	TGTTCCAGCAGGGGGACAGGGGAGAGCTCTGGGGCCAACGTCCTGACTTTC
.	.	TRBV18	TRBJ1-1	14	CASSLGVLNTEAFF	TGTGCCAGCTCTCTTGGAGTCCTGAACACTGAAGCTTTCTTT
.	.	TRBV5-1	TRBJ1-4	16	CASSLWGRMDNEKLFF	TGCGCCAGCAGCTTGTGGGGCCGGATGGATAATGAAAAACTGTTTTTT
.	.	TRBV29-1	TRBJ2-2	13	CSVEDLRSGELFF	TGCAGCGTTGAAGATCTAAGGAGTGGGGAGCTGTTTTTT
.	TRBD2	TRBV7-9	TRBJ2-3	19	CASSLESRFSGGQTDTQYF	TGTGCCAGCAGCTTAGAATCTCGCTTTAGCGGGGGTCAGACAGATACGCAGTATTTT
.	.	TRBV10-2	TRBJ1-2	10	CASGGYGYTF	TGCGCCAGCGGAGGCTATGGCTACACCTTC
.	TRBD2	TRBV5-1	TRBJ2-5	17	CASSHPGGGRSQETQYF	TGCGCCAGCAGCCACCCGGGAGGGGGTAGATCTCAAGAGACCCAGTACTTC
.	TRBD1	TRBV18	TRBJ2-7	14	CASSPGTGRREQYF	TGTGCCAGCTCACCAGGGACAGGTCGAAGGGAGCAGTACTTC
.	TRBD1	TRBV7-9	TRBJ2-7	14	CASSPQQGTYEQYF	TGTGCCAGCAGCCCCCAACAGGGGACCTACGAGCAGTACTTC
once	.	TRBV6-1	TRBJ1-1	13	CASSPRQDTEAFF	TGTGCCAGCAGTCCCCGACAGGACACTGAAGCTTTCTTT
.	.	TRBV14	TRBJ1-2	13	CASSQAGVYGYTF	TGTGCCAGCAGCCAAGCGGGGGTTTATGGCTACACCTTC